This note documents a single T cell receptor (beta chain) sequence. Its target is unknown. With the ViraFEST assay, the study expanded antigen-specific CD4+ T cells using viral peptide pools, then sequenced them. Researchers isolated CD4+ T cells once around 11 days of culture had elapsed. The cohort was immunized with two doses of either the BNT162b2 or mRNA-1273 vaccine. Vaccine recipients lacked prior SARS-CoV-2 infection and had negative nucleocapsid antibodies. A density of fewer than 2.5 million PBMC per well was used; these cells were cultured with approximately 9.3 IU/ml IL-2 and around 9.6 ug/ml peptides. Generated by immunoSEQ multiplex PCR, the TCRdb table keeps only in-frame clones and is missing some. This sample has some 30,000 clones, with roughly 80% found just once. These data are taken from a study of vaccination effects on CD4 cells after COVID-19. Looking at the study overall: Samples gathered post-vaccine arrived a median of 72 days past the second dose. Overall study results and limits: Common cold coronaviruses were cross-recognized by only 1 of 255 vaccine-induced clones in healthy vaccinees.

The germline CDR1 and CDR2 sequences are MGHRA and YSYEKL. This CDR3 is built from 16 residues. Trimming cost V 3 bases and J 0 bases, with 12 bases left between them. Source: CD4+ T cells from PBMCs cultured with HCoV-229E spike peptides, taken after COVID-19 vaccination. The receptor was derived from a human donor who received a COVID-19 vaccine. The rearrangement links TRBV4-1 to TRBJ1-3; D gene unclear. The chain's CDR3 is CASSQEDWVSGNTIYF. CDR3 bases: TGCGCCAGCAGCCAGGAGGACTGGGTCTCTGGAAACACCATATATTTT.